Each of the 12 T cell receptor beta chains below was sequenced from the same sample in a study of T-cell memory formation after mild COVID-19. TCRdb fed the 5' RACE reads into MiXCR, producing one record per CDR3 protein. The sample has 300,000 to 400,000 distinct CDR3 sequences; about 13% are singletons. The material sequenced was PBMCs or a T cell subset sorted from them (not recorded which). The origin of the receptors is a man aged 18 to 30 who had mild COVID-19 (a few samples of this study predate the infection). Cell type and time point are not known.

The rearrangement joins TRBV4-1 to TRBJ1-2; 7 bases are shared with TRBD1. Per the germline V gene, CDR1 is MGHRA and CDR2 is YSYEKL. The CDR3 loop spans 14 amino acids. V gave up 3 bases and J gave up 2 bases; unmatched junction bases: 3. The CDR3 region is CASSHPDRNYGYTF. The CDR3 DNA is TGCGCCAGCAGCCACCCGGACAGGAACTATGGCTACACCTTC.

V gene TRBV27 combines with J gene TRBJ1-5; tentatively, D is TRBD1 (6 bases). V lost 7 bases, J lost 8 bases, and 15 bases lay in between. Germline CDR1 MNHEY, CDR2 SMNVEV (reference sequence). The CDR3 runs 13 residues. The CDR3 is CASMGAGSKPQHF. For the CDR3, the DNA is TGTGCCAGCATGGGGGCGGGTTCTAAGCCCCAGCATTTT.

About this clonotype itself: One end of the junction does not line up with germline, which may come from a read error. The chain joins TRBV5-1 to TRBJ1-6; D may be TRBD1 (5 bases). CDR1 and CDR2 from the germline V gene are SGHRS and YFSETQ. CDR3 length equals 14 residues. The CDR3 DNA sequence: TGTGCCAGCAGCGTAGGGGACGGTAATTCACCCCTCCACTTT. Translating gives CASSVGDGNSPLHF.

This clonotype was counted many times. This sequence joins TRBV5-1 and TRBJ2-2, with a tentative D call TRBD2 (6 bases). CDR3 size: 19 residues. Germline CDR1 and CDR2: SGHRS and YFSETQ. Trimming took off 5 bases at V and 4 bases at J, with 27 bases between the two ends. The CDR3, as DNA: TGCGCCAGCAGTAGTAGTGTGACCGAACTAGCCTCGAGCACCGGGGAGCTGTTTTTT. Translated: CASSSSVTELASSTGELFF.

This clonotype was observed a few times. The chain employs TRBV6-5 and TRBJ2-7; D call uncertain. V lost 0 bases and J 6 bases, leaving 9 bases between the germline ends. The CDR3 sequence is 13 residues long. In germline, CDR1 is MNHEY, CDR2 SVGAGI. CDR3 in amino acids: CASSYSINAEQYV. The CDR3 DNA follows: TGTGCCAGCAGTTACTCGATTAACGCCGAGCAGTACGTC.

This clonotype turned up a few times. V usage is TRBV7-2 and J usage is TRBJ1-5; D gene unclear. The CDR3 extends over 14 amino acids. V was shortened by 6 bases and J by 10 bases, with 19 bases between the two germline ends. CDR1 and CDR2 (germline): SGHTA, FQGNSA. The DNA of the CDR3 is TGTGCCAGCAGTTTCGACGGAGATAGAGGACCCCAGCATTTT. This sequence encodes CASSFDGDRGPQHF.

In this sample, this clonotype turned up once. V is TRBV19 and J is TRBJ2-1; D unresolved. This CDR3 region has 14 residues. Germline CDR1 and CDR2: LNHDA and SQIVND (reference sequence). V was pared by 2 bases and J by 6 bases, with 11 bases between. The DNA of the CDR3 is TGTGCCAGTAGTATACGAAATGGACGCAATGAGCAGTTCTTC. Its translation: CASSIRNGRNEQFF. The variable domain in full, with the rest retrieved from reference TRBV19 and TRBJ2-1, is DGGITQSPKYLFRKEGQNVTLSCEQNLNHDAMYWYRQDPGQGLRLIYYSQIVNDFQKGDIAEGYSVSREKKESFPLTVTSAQKNPTAFYLCASSIRNGRNEQFFGPGTRLTVL.

The J gene is TRBJ1-1, the V gene TRBV6-2 or TRBV6-3, with 11 bases lining up with TRBD1. The CDR3 length is 15 residues. Trimming took 4 bases from V and 1 from J; bases not matched to a gene: 2. Germline CDR1 and CDR2: MNHEY and SVGEGT. The CDR3 loop is CASSSGTGGNTEAFF. The CDR3, as DNA: TGTGCCAGCAGTTCCGGGACAGGGGGGAACACTGAAGCTTTCTTT.

The rearrangement joins TRBV7-8 to TRBJ1-5; 8 bases are shared with TRBD1. The trim removed 1 base at V and 7 bases at J, leaving 3 bases unmatched. The length of the CDR3 is 14 residues. Germline lookup yields CDR1 SGHVS and CDR2 FQNEAQ. CDR3 loop: CASSLVTGGQPQHF. The CDR3 DNA is TGTGCCAGCAGCTTAGTTACAGGGGGACAGCCCCAGCATTTT. The complete variable domain, with remaining parts taken from reference TRBV7-8 and TRBJ1-5, reads GAGVSQSPRYKVAKRGQDVALRCDPISGHVSLFWYQQALGQGPEFLTYFQNEAQLDKSGLPSDRFFAERPEGSVSTLKIQRTQQEDSAVYLCASSLVTGGQPQHFGDGTRLSIL.

This clonotype was recorded a few times. The genes are TRBV30 and TRBJ2-4; tentative D call: TRBD2 (7 bases). CDR1 is GTSNPN, CDR2 SVGIG, per germline (reference sequence). This CDR3 has 14 residues. Trimming took off 2 bases at V and 6 bases at J, with 14 bases between the two ends. In DNA, the CDR3 is TGTGCCTGGAGTCGCGGGGGCCTCGGAAACATTCAGTACTTC. Translation gives CAWSRGGLGNIQYF.

This clonotype has more than one count but fewer than ten. The chain recombines TRBV3-1 with TRBJ2-5; 7 bases are a match to TRBD2. The germline gives CDR1 LGHDT, CDR2 YNNKEL (reference sequence). The ends lost 0 bases at V and 3 bases at J; junction bases unmatched: 4. The CDR3 extends over 15 amino acids. CDR3 coding DNA: TGTGCCAGCAGCCAAGAAGGCGGGAGAGAAGAGACCCAGTACTTC. Translated: CASSQEGGREETQYF.

This clonotype was seen a few times. The rearrangement joins TRBV13 to TRBJ2-1; no reliable D call. V dropped 4 bases and J dropped 2 bases, with 18 bases sitting between them. Per germline, CDR1 PRHDT and CDR2 FYEKMQ (reference sequence). The CDR3 spans 17 residues. The CDR3 region has the DNA TGTGCCAGCAGCTCACAAGTGACGCTTCAGGCCTACAATGAGCAGTTCTTC. Protein product: CASSSQVTLQAYNEQFF.